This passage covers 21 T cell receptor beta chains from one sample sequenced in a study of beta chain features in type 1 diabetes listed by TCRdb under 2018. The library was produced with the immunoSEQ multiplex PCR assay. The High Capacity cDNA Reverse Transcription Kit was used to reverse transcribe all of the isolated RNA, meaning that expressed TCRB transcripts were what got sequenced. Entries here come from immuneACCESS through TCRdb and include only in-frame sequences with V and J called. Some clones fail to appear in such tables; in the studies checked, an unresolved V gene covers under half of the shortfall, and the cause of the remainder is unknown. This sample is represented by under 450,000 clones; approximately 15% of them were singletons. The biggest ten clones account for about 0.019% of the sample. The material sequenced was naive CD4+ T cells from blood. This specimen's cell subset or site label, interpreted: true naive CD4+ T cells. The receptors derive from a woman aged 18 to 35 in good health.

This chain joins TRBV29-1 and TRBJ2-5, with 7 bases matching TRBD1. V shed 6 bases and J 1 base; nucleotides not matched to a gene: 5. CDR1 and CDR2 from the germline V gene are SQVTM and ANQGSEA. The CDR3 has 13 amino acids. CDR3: CSVYGTAQETQYF. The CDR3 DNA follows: TGCAGCGTGTACGGGACAGCCCAAGAGACCCAGTACTTC.

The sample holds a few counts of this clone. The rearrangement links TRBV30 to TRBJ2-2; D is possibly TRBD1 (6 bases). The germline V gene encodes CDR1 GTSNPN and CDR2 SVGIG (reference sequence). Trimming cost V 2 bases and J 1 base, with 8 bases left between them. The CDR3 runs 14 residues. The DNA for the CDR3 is TGTGCCTGGAGTCCGGGACAGAACACCGGGGAGCTGTTTTTT. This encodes CAWSPGQNTGELFF.

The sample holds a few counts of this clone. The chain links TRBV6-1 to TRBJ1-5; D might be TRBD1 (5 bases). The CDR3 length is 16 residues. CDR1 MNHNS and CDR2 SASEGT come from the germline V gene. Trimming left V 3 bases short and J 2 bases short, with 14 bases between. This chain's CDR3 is CASSDVGAWRNQPQHF. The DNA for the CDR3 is TGTGCCAGCAGTGATGTAGGGGCTTGGCGCAATCAGCCCCAGCATTTT.

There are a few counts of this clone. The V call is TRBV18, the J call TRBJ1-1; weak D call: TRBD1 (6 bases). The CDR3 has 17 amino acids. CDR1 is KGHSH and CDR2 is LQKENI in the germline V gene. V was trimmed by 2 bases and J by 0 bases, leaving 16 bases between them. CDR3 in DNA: TGTGCCAGCTCACCAGAAAACAGGGCAGGAATGAACACTGAAGCTTTCTTT. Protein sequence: CASSPENRAGMNTEAFF.

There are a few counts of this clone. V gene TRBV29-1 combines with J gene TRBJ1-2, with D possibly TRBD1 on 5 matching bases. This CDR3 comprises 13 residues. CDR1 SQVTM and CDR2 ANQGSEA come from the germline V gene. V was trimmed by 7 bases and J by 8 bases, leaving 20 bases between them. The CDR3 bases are TGCAGCGCCCAGGGTGGGGTGGGCAAAGGCTACACCTTC. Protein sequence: CSAQGGVGKGYTF.

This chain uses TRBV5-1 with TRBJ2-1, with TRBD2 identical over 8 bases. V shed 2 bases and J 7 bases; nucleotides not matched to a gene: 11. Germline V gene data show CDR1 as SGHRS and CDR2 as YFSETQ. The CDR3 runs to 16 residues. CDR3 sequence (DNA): TGCGCCAGCAGCTTTTATTGGGAGCGGGAGAAAAATGAGCAGTTCTTC. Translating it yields CASSFYWEREKNEQFF. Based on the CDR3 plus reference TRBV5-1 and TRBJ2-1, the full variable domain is KAGVTQTPRYLIKTRGQQVTLSCSPISGHRSVSWYQQTPGQGLQFLFEYFSETQRNKGNFPGRFSGRQFSNSRSEMNVSTLELGDSALYLCASSFYWEREKNEQFFGPGTRLTVL.

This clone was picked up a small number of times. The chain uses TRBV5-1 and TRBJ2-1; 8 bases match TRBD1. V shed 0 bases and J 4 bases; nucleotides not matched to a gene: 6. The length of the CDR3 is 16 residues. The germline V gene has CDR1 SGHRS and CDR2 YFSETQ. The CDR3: CASSLGDRGVYNEQFF. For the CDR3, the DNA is TGCGCCAGCAGCTTGGGTGACAGGGGAGTTTACAATGAGCAGTTCTTC.

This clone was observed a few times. The CDR3: CAWTRQGEKLFF. The DNA of the CDR3 is TGTGCCTGGACCCGACAGGGGGAAAAACTGTTTTTT. The J gene is TRBJ1-4, the V gene TRBV30, with 8 bases identical to TRBD1. The germline CDR1 and CDR2 sequences are GTSNPN and SVGIG (reference sequence). The ends lost 4 bases at V and 8 bases at J; junction bases unmatched: 3. This CDR3 has 12 residues. The full variable domain, rest sourced from reference TRBV30 and TRBJ1-4, is SQTIHQWPATLVQPVGSPLSLECTVEGTSNPNLYWYRQAAGRGLQLLFYSVGIGQISSEVPQNLSASRPQDRQFILSSKKLLLSDSGFYLCAWTRQGEKLFFGSGTQLSVL.

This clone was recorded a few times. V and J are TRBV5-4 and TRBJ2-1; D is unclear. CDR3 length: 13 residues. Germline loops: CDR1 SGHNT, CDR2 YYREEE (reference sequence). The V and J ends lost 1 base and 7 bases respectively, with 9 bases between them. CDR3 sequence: CASSLQDRNEQFF. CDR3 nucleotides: TGTGCCAGCAGCTTGCAGGATCGGAATGAGCAGTTCTTC.

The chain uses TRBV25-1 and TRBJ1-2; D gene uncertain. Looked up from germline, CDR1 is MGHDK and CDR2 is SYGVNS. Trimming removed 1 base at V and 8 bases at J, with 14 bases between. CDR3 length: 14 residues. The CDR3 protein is CASSESGAGLGYTF. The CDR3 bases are TGTGCCAGCAGTGAATCCGGCGCGGGCTTAGGCTACACCTTC.

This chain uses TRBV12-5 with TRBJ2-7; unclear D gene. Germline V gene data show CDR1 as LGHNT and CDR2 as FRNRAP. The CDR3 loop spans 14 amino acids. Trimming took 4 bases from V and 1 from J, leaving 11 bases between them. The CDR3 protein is CASGSHGSSYEQYF. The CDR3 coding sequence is TGTGCTAGTGGTTCCCATGGCAGTTCCTACGAGCAGTACTTC.

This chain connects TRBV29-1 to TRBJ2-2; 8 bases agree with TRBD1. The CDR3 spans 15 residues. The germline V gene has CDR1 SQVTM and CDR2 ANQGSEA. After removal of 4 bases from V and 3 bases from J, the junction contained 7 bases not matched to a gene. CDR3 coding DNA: TGCAGCGTTGGCTCAGGGGGCACGGACACCGGGGAGCTGTTTTTT. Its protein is CSVGSGGTDTGELFF.

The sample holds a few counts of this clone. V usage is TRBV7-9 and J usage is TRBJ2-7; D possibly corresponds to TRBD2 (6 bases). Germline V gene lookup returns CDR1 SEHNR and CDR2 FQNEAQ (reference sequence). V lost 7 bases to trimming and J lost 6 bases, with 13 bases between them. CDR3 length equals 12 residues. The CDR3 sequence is CASTRGGFEQYF. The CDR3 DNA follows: TGTGCCAGCACCAGAGGAGGGTTCGAGCAGTACTTC.

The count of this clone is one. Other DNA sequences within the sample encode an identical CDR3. In DNA form, the CDR3 reads TGTGCCAGCTCACCATCTCGGGAAAACACTGAAGCTTTCTTT. Residues: CASSPSRENTEAFF. The chain uses TRBV18 and TRBJ1-1; D call uncertain. The CDR3 sequence is 14 residues long. Trimming pared 2 bases from V and 2 bases from J, leaving 9 bases between. Per germline, CDR1 KGHSH and CDR2 LQKENI.

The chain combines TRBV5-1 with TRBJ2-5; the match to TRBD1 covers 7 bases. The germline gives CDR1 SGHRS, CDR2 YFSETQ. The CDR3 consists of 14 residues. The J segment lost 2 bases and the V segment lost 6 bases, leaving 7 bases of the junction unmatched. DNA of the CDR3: TGCGCCAGCACAACTCCGGGACAGCAAGAGACCCAGTACTTC. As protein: CASTTPGQQETQYF.

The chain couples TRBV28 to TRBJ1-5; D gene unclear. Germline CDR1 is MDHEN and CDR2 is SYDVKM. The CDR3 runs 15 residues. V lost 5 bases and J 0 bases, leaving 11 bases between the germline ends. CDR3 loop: CASSRTRYSNQPQHF. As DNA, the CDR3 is TGTGCCAGCAGTCGTACCCGCTATAGCAATCAGCCCCAGCATTTT.

CDR3 in DNA: TGTGCCAGCAGCCCAGCGGGAGTCGAAGAGACCCAGTACTTC. Translation gives CASSPAGVEETQYF. V is TRBV7-2 and J is TRBJ2-5; 8 bases map to TRBD2. The V and J ends lost 5 bases and 3 bases, in that order; junction bases with no gene match: 5. CDR1 SGHTA and CDR2 FQGNSA come from the germline V gene. CDR3 length: 14 residues. Full variable domain (rest looked up from reference TRBV7-2 and TRBJ2-5): GAGVSQSPSNKVTEKGKDVELRCDPISGHTALYWYRQSLGQGLEFLIYFQGNSAPDKSGLPSDRFSAERTGGSVSTLTIQRTQQEDSAVYLCASSPAGVEETQYFGPGTRLLVL.

The CDR3 DNA sequence: TGTGCCAGCTCACTAGGACGGGAACAGCCCCAGCATTTT. Its translation: CASSLGREQPQHF. This chain joins TRBV18 and TRBJ1-5; D is unresolved. Deletions cut 4 bases from V and 7 bases from J, with 11 bases between. The germline V gene has CDR1 KGHSH and CDR2 LQKENI. This CDR3 comprises 13 residues.

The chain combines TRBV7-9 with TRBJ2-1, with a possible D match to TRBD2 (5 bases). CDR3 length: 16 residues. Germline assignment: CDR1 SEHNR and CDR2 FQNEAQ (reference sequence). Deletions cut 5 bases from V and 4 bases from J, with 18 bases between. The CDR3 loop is CASSPTGGYTYNEQFF. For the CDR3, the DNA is TGTGCCAGCAGCCCAACGGGCGGGTATACTTACAATGAGCAGTTCTTC.

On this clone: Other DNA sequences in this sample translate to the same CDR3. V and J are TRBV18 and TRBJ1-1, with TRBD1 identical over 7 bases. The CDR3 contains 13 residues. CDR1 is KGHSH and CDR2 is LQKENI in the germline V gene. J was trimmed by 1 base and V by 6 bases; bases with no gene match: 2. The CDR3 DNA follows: TGTGCCAGCTCCAGACAGGGGAACACTGAAGCTTTCTTT. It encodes CASSRQGNTEAFF.

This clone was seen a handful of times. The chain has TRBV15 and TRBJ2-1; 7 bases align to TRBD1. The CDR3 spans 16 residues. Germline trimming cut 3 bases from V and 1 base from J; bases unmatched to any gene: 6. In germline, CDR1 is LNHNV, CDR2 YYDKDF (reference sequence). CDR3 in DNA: TGTGCCACCAGCAGGAGGGACAGAGGATCCTACAATGAGCAGTTCTTC. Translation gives CATSRRDRGSYNEQFF.